Listed here are 2 T cell receptor beta chains from one sample, sequenced in a study of response to subunit inactivated influenza vaccine. TCRdb re-analysed the RT-PCR reads in MiXCR, keeping a single row per CDR3 protein. The sample contains approximately 700,000 distinct CDR3 sequences, around 14% of which appear only once. Sequenced material: PBMCs from blood, taken 12 days after vaccination. These receptors originate from a man aged 50 or older who received an inactivated influenza vaccine.

V usage is TRBV7-2 and J usage is TRBJ1-5, with D uncertain. The CDR3 covers 13 residues. Germline-derived CDR1 and CDR2 are SGHTA and FQGNSA. The ends were cut back, 5 bases at V and 7 bases at J, with 12 bases in the middle. In DNA, the CDR3 is TGTGCCAGCAGCCCTTATGGAGGACAGCCCCAGCATTTT. Translating it yields CASSPYGGQPQHF.

This clonotype has more than one count but fewer than ten. The chain recombines TRBV3-1 with TRBJ2-3, with a weak D call TRBD2 (6 bases). Per the germline V gene, CDR1 is LGHDT and CDR2 is YNNKEL (reference sequence). This CDR3 is built from 15 residues. V was clipped by 3 bases and J by 4 bases, with 14 bases between them. The CDR3 here is CASSHRLVRPDTQYF. Here the CDR3 DNA reads TGTGCCAGCAGCCATCGACTAGTTCGTCCAGATACGCAGTATTTT.